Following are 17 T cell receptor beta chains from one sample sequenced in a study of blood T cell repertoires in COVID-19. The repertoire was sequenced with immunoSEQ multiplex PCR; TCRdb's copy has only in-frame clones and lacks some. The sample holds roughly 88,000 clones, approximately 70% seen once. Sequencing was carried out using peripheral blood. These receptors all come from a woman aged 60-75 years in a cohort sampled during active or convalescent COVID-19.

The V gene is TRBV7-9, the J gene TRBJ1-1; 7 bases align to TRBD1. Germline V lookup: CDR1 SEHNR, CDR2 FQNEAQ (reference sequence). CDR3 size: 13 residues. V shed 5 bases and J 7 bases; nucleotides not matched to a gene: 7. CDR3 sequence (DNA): TGTGCCAGCAGCCTCAGGGACAGAAGTGAAGCTTTCTTT. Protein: CASSLRDRSEAFF.

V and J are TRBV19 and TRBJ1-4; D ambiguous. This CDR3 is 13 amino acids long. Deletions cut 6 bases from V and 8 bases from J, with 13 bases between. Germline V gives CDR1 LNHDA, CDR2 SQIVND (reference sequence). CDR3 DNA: TGTGCCAGTAGCCTGGCCATGGGCGAAAAACTGTTTTTT. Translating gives CASSLAMGEKLFF.

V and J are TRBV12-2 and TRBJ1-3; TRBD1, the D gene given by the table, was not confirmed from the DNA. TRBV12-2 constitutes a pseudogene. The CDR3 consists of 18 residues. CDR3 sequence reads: CASRFRKGTDCSGNTIYF. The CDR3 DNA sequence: TGTGCAAGTCGCTTCCGGAAAGGGACAGACTGCTCTGGAAACACCATATATTTT.

The CDR3 region is CASSLKGRGNSNQPQHF. DNA of the CDR3: TGTGCCAGCAGTTTAAAGGGAAGGGGTAATAGCAATCAGCCCCAGCATTTT. The V gene is TRBV27, the J gene TRBJ1-5, with a tentative D call TRBD1 (5 bases). V was cut by 2 bases and J by 0 bases, with 14 bases left in between. This CDR3 is built from 17 residues. Looked up from germline, CDR1 is MNHEY and CDR2 is SMNVEV (reference sequence).

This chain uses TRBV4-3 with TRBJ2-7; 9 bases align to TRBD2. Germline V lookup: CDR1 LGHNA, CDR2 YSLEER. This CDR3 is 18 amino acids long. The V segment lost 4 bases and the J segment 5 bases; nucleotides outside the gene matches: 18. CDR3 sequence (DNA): TGCGCCAGCAGCCTGCTTTTTGGCGGGGGGGTAGTTTCGGACGAGCAGTACTTC. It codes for CASSLLFGGGVVSDEQYF.

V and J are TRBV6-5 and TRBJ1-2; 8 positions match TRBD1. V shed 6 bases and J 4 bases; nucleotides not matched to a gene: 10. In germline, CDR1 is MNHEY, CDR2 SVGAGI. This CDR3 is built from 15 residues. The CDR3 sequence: CASRDRTGNVYGYTF. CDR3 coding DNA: TGTGCCAGCAGAGATCGGACAGGGAACGTCTATGGCTACACCTTC.

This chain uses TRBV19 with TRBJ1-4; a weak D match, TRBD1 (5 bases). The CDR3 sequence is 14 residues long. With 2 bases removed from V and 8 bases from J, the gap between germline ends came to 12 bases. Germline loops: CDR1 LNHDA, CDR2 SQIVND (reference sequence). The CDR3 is CASSISRRGEKLFF. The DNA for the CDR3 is TGTGCCAGTAGTATAAGCCGGAGGGGAGAAAAACTGTTTTTT.

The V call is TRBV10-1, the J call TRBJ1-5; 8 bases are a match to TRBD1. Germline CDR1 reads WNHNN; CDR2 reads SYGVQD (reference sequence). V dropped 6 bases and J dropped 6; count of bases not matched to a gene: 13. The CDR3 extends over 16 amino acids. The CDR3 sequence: CASSRNGQGRGQPQHF. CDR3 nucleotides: TGCGCCAGCAGCCGGAACGGACAGGGTAGAGGTCAGCCCCAGCATTTT.

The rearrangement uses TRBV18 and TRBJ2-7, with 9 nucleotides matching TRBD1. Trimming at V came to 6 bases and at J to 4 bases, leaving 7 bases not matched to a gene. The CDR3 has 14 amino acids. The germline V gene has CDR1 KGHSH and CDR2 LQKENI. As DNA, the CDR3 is TGTGCCAGCTCGAAAGAGACAGGGGGATACGAGCAGTACTTC. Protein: CASSKETGGYEQYF. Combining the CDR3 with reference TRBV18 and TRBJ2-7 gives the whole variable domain NAGVMQNPRHLVRRRGQEARLRCSPMKGHSHVYWYRQLPEEGLKFMVYLQKENIIDESGMPKERFSAEFPKEGPSILRIQQVVRGDSAAYFCASSKETGGYEQYFGPGTRLTVT.

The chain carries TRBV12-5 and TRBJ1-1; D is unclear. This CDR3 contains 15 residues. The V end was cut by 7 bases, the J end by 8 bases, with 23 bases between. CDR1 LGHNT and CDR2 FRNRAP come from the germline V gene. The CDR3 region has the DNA TGTGCTAGTGTCGCGGTTTGGTTGGAACCGGAGGAAGCTTTCTTT. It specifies CASVAVWLEPEEAFF.

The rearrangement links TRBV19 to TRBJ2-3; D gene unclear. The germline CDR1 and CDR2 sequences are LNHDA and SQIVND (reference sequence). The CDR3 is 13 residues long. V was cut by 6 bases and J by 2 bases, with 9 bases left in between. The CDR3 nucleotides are TGTGCCAGTAGACCGACTCTCACAGATACGCAGTATTTT. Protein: CASRPTLTDTQYF. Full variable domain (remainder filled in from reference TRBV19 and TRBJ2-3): DGGITQSPKYLFRKEGQNVTLSCEQNLNHDAMYWYRQDPGQGLRLIYYSQIVNDFQKGDIAEGYSVSREKKESFPLTVTSAQKNPTAFYLCASRPTLTDTQYFGPGTRLTVL.

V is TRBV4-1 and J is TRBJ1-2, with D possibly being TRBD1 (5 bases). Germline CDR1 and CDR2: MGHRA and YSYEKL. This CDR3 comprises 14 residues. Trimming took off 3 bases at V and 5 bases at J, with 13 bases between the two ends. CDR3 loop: CASSQGGGRYGYTF. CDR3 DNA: TGCGCCAGCAGCCAGGGGGGAGGGCGGTATGGCTACACCTTC.

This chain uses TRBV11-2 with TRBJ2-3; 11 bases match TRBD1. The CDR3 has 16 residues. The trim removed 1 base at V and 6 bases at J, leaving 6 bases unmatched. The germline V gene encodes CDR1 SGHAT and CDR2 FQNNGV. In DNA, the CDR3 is TGTGCCAGCAGCTTAGCCCCCAGGACAGGGGGCGATACGCAGTATTTT. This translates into CASSLAPRTGGDTQYF.

CDR3 DNA: TGTGCCAGCTCGGTCCTAAGCGGTGCTTCCTACAATGAGCAGTTCTTC. Translating gives CASSVLSGASYNEQFF. The chain links TRBV7-9 to TRBJ2-1; D is possibly TRBD2 (5 bases). Germline assignment: CDR1 SEHNR and CDR2 FQNEAQ (reference sequence). The CDR3 is 16 amino acids. Trimming cost V 8 bases and J 1 base, with 18 bases left between them.

The CDR3 reads CASSLTGGQISGTEAFF. As DNA, the CDR3 is TGCGCCAGCAGCTTAACAGGGGGACAGATCTCGGGTACTGAAGCTTTCTTT. The genes are TRBV5-1 and TRBJ1-1, with 8 bases identical to TRBD1. The V gene end was trimmed by 2 bases and the J gene end by 5 bases; junction bases not matched to a gene: 14. The CDR3 runs to 17 residues. Germline V gene sequence: CDR1 SGHRS, CDR2 YFSETQ.

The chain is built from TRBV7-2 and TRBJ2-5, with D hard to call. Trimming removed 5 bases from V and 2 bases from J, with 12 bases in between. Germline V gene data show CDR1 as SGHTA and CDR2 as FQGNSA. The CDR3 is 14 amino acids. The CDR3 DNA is TGTGCCAGCAGCGGTACAGTCCAACAAGAGACCCAGTACTTC. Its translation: CASSGTVQQETQYF.

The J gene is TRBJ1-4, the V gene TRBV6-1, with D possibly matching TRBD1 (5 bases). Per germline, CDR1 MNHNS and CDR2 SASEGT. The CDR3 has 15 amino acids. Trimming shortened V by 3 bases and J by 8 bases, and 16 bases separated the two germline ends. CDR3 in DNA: TGTGCCAGCAGTGACAGAGGCGCAACAGGAGAAAAACTGTTTTTT. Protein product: CASSDRGATGEKLFF.